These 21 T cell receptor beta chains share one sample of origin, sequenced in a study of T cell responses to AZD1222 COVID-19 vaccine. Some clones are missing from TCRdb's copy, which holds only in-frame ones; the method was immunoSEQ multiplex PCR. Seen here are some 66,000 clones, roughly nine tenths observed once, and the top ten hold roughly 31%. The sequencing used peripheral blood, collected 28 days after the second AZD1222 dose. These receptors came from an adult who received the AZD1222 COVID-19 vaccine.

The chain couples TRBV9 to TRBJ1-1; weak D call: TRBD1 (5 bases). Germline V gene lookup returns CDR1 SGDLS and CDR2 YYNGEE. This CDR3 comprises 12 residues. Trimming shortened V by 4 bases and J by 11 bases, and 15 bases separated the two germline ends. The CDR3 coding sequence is TGTGCCAGCAGCCCCCAAGGAGGGGTGGCTTTCTTT. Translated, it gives CASSPQGGVAFF.

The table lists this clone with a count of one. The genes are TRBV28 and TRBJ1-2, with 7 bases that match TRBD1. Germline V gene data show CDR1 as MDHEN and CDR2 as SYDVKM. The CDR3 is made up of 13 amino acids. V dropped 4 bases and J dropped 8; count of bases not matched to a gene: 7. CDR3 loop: CASSSMGQIGYTF. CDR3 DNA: TGTGCCAGCAGTTCAATGGGACAGATCGGCTACACCTTC.

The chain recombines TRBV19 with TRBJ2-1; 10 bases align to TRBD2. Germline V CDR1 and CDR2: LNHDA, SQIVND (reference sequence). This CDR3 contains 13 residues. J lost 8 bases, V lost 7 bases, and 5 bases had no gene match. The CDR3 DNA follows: TGTGCCAGTACCCTAGCGGGAGTCGATGAGCAGTTCTTC. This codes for CASTLAGVDEQFF.

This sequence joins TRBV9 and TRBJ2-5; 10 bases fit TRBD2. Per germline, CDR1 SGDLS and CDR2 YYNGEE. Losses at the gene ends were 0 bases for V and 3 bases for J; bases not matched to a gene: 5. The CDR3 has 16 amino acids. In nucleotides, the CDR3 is TGTGCCAGCAGCGTAGAGGTAACTAGCGGGAAAGAGACCCAGTACTTC. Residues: CASSVEVTSGKETQYF.

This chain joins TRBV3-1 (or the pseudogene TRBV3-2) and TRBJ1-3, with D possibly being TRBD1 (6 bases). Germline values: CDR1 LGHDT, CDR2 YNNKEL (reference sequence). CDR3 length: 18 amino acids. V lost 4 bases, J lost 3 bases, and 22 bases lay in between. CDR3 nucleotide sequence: TGTGCCAGCAGCCCAGGTGGGGGGGCCCCGTCTAATGGAAACACCATATATTTT. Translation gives CASSPGGGAPSNGNTIYF.

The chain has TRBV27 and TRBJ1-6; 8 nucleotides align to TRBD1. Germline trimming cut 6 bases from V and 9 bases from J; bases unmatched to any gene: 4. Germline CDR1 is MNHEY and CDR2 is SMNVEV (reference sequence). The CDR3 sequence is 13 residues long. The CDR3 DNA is TGTGCCAGCAGCCTCAGGGGGCGTTCACCCCTCCACTTT. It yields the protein CASSLRGRSPLHF.

The CDR3 DNA reads as TGTGCCTGGAGTGGGGGACTAGCGTTAAACAATGAGCAGTTCTTC. Translation gives CAWSGGLALNNEQFF. This chain uses TRBV30 with TRBJ2-1, with TRBD2 matching over 10 bases. The CDR3 has 15 amino acids. Germline lookup yields CDR1 GTSNPN and CDR2 SVGIG (reference sequence). The junction had 5 bases not matched to a gene; V was cut back by 1 base and J by 5 bases.

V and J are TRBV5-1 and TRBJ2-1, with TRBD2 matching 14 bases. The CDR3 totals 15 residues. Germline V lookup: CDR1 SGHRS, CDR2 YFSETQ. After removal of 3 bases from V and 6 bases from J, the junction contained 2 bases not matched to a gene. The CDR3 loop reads CASSSGLAGGNEQFF. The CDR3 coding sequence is TGCGCCAGCAGCTCCGGACTAGCGGGAGGCAATGAGCAGTTCTTC.

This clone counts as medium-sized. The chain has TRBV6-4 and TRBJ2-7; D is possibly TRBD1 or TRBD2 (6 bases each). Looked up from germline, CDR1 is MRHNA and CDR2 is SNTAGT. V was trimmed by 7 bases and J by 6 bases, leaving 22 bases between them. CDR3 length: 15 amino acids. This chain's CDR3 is CASILQGSGGGEQYF. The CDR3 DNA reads TGTGCCAGCATCCTACAAGGGTCCGGAGGGGGCGAGCAGTACTTC.

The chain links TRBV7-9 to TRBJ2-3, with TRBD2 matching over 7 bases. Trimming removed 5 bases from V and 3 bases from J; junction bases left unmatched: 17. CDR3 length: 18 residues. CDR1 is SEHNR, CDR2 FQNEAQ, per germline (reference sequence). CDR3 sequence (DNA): TGTGCCAGCAGCCCTCAAAAGGGGAGGGCCTTTAGTACAGATACGCAGTATTTT. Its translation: CASSPQKGRAFSTDTQYF.

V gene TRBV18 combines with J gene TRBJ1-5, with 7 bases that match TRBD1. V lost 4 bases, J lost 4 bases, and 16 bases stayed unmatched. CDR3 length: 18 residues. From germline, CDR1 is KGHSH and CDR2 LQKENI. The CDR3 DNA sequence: TGTGCCAGCTCACGGACCTCGACAGGGTCAGGAGGGAATCAGCCCCAGCATTTT. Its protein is CASSRTSTGSGGNQPQHF.

The DNA of the CDR3 is TGTGCCACCAGCAGCACAGGGGGCTTTGCGGAGCTGTTTTTT. This gives the protein CATSSTGGFAELFF. The chain links TRBV15 to TRBJ2-2; 9 bases are shared with TRBD1. Germline-derived CDR1 and CDR2 are LNHNV and YYDKDF (reference sequence). The V and J ends lost 3 bases and 10 bases, in that order; junction bases with no gene match: 6. The CDR3 has 14 amino acids.

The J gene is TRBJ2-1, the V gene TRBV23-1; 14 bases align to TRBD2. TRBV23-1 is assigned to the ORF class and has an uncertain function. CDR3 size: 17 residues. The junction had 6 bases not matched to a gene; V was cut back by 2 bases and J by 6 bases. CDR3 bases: TGCGCCAGCAGTCAAGGGGGGACTAGCGGGAGTTTCAATGAGCAGTTCTTC. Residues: CASSQGGTSGSFNEQFF.

The CDR3 loop reads CASSGTGTAYNEQFF. The CDR3 DNA follows: TGCGCCAGCAGTGGAACCGGGACAGCCTACAATGAGCAGTTCTTC. The chain is built from TRBV10-2 and TRBJ2-1; 7 bases agree with TRBD1. The V gene end was trimmed by 4 bases and the J gene end by 2 bases; junction bases not matched to a gene: 5. This CDR3 comprises 15 residues. Germline CDR1 is WSHSY and CDR2 is SAAADI.

The CDR3 region has the DNA TGCAGCGGGGGGGACAGGGTCGCGGACAATGAGCAGTTCTTC. Its translation is CSGGDRVADNEQFF. The chain recombines TRBV29-1 with TRBJ2-1; 9 bases agree with TRBD1. Germline CDR1 and CDR2: SQVTM and ANQGSEA. There are 14 residues in the CDR3. V lost 7 bases, J lost 5 bases, and 9 bases stayed unmatched.

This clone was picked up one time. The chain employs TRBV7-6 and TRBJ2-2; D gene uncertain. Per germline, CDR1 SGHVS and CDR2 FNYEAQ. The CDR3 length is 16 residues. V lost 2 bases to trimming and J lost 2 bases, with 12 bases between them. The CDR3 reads CASSLNGAPNTGELFF. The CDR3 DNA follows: TGTGCCAGCAGCTTAAACGGAGCGCCTAACACCGGGGAGCTGTTTTTT.

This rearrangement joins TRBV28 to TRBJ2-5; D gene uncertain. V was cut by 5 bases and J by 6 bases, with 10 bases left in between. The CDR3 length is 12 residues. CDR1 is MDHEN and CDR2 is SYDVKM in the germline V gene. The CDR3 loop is CASSAGPQTQYF. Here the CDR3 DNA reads TGTGCCAGCAGTGCCGGTCCCCAGACCCAGTACTTC.

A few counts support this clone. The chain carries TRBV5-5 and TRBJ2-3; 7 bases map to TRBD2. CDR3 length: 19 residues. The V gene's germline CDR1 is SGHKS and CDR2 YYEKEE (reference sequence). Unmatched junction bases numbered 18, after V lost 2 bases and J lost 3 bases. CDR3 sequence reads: CASSFESLAVGALTDTQYF. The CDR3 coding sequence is TGTGCCAGCAGCTTCGAGTCTCTAGCGGTGGGAGCATTGACAGATACGCAGTATTTT. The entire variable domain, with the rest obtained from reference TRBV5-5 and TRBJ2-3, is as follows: DAGVTQSPTHLIKTRGQQVTLRCSPISGHKSVSWYQQVLGQGPQFIFQYYEKEERGRGNFPDRFSARQFPNYSSELNVNALLLGDSALYLCASSFESLAVGALTDTQYFGPGTRLTVL.

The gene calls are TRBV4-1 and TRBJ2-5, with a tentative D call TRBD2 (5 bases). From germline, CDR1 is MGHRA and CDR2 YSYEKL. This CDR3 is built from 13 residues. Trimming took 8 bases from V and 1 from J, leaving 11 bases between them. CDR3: CASRLGSQETQYF. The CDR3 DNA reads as TGCGCCAGCCGCCTAGGGAGCCAAGAGACCCAGTACTTC.

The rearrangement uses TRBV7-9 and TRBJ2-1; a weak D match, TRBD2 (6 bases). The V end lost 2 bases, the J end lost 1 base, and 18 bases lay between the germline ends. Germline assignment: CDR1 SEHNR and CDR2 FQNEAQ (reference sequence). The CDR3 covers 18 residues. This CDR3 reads CASSLTARAGRSYNEQFF. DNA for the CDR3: TGTGCCAGCAGCTTAACAGCCCGTGCGGGAAGGTCCTACAATGAGCAGTTCTTC.

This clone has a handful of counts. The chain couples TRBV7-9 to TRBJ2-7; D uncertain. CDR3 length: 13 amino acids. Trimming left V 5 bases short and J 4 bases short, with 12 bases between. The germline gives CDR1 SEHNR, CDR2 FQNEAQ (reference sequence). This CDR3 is CASSLTTEYEQYF. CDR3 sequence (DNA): TGTGCCAGCAGCCTTACGACCGAGTACGAGCAGTACTTC.